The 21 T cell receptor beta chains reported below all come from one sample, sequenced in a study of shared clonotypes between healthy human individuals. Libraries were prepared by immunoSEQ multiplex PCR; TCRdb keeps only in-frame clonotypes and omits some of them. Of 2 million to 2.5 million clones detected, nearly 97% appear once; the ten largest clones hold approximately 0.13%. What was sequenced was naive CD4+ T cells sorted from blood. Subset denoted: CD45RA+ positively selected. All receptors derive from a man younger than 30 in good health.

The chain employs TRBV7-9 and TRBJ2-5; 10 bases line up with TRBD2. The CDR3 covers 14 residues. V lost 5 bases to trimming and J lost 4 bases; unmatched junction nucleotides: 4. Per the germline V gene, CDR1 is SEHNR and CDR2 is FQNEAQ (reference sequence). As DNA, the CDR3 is TGTGCCAGCAGCCGCGTAGCGGGAGGAGAGACCCAGTACTTC. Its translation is CASSRVAGGETQYF.

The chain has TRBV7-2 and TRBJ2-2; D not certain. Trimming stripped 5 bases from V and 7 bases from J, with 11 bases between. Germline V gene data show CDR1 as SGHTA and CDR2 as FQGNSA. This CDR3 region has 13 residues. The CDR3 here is CASSPFRGGELFF. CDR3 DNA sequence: TGTGCCAGCAGCCCGTTTCGAGGCGGGGAGCTGTTTTTT. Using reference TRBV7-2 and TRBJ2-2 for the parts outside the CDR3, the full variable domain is GAGVSQSPSNKVTEKGKDVELRCDPISGHTALYWYRQSLGQGLEFLIYFQGNSAPDKSGLPSDRFSAERTGGSVSTLTIQRTQQEDSAVYLCASSPFRGGELFFGEGSRLTVL.

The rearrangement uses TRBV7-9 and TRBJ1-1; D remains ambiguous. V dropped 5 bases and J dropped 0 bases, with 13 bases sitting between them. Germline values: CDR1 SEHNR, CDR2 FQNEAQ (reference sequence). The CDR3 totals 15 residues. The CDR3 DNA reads TGTGCCAGCAGCCGGGAGGATGGGGTGAACACTGAAGCTTTCTTT. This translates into CASSREDGVNTEAFF.

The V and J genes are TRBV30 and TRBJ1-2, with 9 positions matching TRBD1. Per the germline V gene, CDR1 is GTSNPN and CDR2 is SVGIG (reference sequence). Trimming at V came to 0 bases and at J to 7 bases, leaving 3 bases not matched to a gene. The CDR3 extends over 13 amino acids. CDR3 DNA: TGTGCCTGGAGTGTTGGGACAGGGAGTGGCTACACCTTC. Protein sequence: CAWSVGTGSGYTF.

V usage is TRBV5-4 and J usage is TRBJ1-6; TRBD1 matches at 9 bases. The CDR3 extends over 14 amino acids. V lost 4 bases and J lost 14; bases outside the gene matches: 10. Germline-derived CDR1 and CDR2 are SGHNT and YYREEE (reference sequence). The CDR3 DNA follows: TGTGCCAGCAGCAGCGGGACAGGGAGCGTGTCCCTCCACTTT. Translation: CASSSGTGSVSLHF.

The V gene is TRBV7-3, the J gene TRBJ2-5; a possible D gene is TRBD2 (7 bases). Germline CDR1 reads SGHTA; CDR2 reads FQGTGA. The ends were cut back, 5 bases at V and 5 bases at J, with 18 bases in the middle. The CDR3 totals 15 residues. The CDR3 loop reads CASSTLPGGRETQYF. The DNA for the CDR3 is TGTGCCAGCAGCACCCTTCCGGGGGGCCGGGAGACCCAGTACTTC.

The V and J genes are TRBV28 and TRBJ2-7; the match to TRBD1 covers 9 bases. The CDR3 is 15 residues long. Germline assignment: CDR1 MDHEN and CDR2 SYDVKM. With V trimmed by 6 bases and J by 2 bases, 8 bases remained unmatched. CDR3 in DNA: TGTGCCAGCAGACCCCGGGACAGGGCCACCTACGAGCAGTACTTC. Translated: CASRPRDRATYEQYF.

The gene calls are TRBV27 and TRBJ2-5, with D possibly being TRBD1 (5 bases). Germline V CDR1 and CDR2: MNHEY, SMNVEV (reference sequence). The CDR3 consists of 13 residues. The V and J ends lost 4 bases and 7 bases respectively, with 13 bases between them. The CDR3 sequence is CASSSGHSGTQYF. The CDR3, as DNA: TGTGCCAGCAGTTCAGGGCATTCCGGGACCCAGTACTTC.

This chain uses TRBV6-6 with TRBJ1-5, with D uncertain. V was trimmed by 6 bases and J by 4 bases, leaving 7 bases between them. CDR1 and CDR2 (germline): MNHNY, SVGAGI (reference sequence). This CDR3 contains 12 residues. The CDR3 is CASSLWNQPQHF. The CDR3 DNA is TGTGCCAGCAGCCTCTGGAATCAGCCCCAGCATTTT.

In DNA, the CDR3 is TGTGCCAGCAGCAACAGGGTCCACTATGGCTACACCTTC. It yields the protein CASSNRVHYGYTF. V gene TRBV5-4 combines with J gene TRBJ1-2, with D perhaps TRBD1 (6 bases). CDR3 length equals 13 residues. V lost 4 bases and J lost 3, with 10 bases in between. Per the germline V gene, CDR1 is SGHNT and CDR2 is YYREEE (reference sequence). The full variable domain, with the rest looked up from reference TRBV5-4 and TRBJ1-2, is ETGVTQSPTHLIKTRGQQVTLRCSSQSGHNTVSWYQQALGQGPQFIFQYYREEENGRGNFPPRFSGLQFPNYSSELNVNALELDDSALYLCASSNRVHYGYTFGSGTRLTVV.

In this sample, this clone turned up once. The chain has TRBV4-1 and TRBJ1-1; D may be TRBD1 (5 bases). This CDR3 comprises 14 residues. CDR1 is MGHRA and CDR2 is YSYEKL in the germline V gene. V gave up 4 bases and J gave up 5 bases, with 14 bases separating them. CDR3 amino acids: CASSRITGDTEAFF. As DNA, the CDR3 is TGCGCCAGCAGCCGTATCACGGGGGATACTGAAGCTTTCTTT.

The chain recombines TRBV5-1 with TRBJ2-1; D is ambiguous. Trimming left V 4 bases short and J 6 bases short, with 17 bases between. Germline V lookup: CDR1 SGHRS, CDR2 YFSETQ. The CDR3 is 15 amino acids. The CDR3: CASSPDVSGPNEQFF. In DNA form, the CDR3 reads TGCGCCAGCAGCCCGGACGTTTCCGGGCCCAATGAGCAGTTCTTC. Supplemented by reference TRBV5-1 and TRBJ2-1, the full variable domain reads KAGVTQTPRYLIKTRGQQVTLSCSPISGHRSVSWYQQTPGQGLQFLFEYFSETQRNKGNFPGRFSGRQFSNSRSEMNVSTLELGDSALYLCASSPDVSGPNEQFFGPGTRLTVL.

The CDR3 bases are TGCGCCAGCAGCTTCGAACAGGGGGCACCCTACGAGCAGTACTTC. As protein: CASSFEQGAPYEQYF. The chain is built from TRBV5-1 and TRBJ2-7; TRBD1 matches at 9 bases. The CDR3 extends over 15 amino acids. Per the germline V gene, CDR1 is SGHRS and CDR2 is YFSETQ. Losses at the gene ends were 2 bases for V and 2 bases for J; bases not matched to a gene: 5.

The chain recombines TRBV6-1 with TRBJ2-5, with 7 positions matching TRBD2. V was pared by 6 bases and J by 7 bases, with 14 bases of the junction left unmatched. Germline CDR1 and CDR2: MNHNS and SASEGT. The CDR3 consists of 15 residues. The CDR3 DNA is TGTGCCAGCAGACAAGGTCTAGCTGGGGGGGGGACCCAGTACTTC. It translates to CASRQGLAGGGTQYF.

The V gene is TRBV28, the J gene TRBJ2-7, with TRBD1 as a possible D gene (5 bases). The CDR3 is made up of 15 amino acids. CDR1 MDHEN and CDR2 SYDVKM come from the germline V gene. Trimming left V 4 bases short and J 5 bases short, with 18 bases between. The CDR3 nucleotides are TGTGCCAGCAGTTCTGTACAGGACCAGTCTAACGAGCAGTACTTC. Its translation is CASSSVQDQSNEQYF.

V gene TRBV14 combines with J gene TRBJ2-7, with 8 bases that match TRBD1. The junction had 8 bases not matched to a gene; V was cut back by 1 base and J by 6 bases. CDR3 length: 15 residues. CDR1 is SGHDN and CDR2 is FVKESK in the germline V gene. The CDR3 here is CASSQVWTGSLEQYF. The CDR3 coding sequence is TGTGCCAGCAGCCAAGTCTGGACAGGGTCTCTCGAGCAGTACTTC.

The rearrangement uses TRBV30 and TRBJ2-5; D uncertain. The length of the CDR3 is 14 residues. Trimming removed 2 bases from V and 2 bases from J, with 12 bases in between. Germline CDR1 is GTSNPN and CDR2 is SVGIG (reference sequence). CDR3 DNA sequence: TGTGCCTGGAGTAAGGGCCTAATTCAAGAGACCCAGTACTTC. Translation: CAWSKGLIQETQYF. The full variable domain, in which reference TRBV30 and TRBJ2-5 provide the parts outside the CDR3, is SQTIHQWPATLVQPVGSPLSLECTVEGTSNPNLYWYRQAAGRGLQLLFYSVGIGQISSEVPQNLSASRPQDRQFILSSKKLLLSDSGFYLCAWSKGLIQETQYFGPGTRLLVL.

The CDR3 here is CASSQRGFQPQHF. DNA for the CDR3: TGCGCCAGCAGCCAACGGGGATTCCAGCCCCAGCATTTT. The chain uses TRBV4-3 and TRBJ1-5; D is uncertain. This CDR3 region has 13 residues. Germline CDR1 is LGHNA and CDR2 is YSLEER. V lost 2 bases, J lost 7 bases, and 9 bases lay in between.

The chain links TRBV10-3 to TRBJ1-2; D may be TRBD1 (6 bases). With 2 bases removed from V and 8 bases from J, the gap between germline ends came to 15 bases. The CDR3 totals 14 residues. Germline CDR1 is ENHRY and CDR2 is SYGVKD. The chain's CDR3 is CAISEQQGADGYTF. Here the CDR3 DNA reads TGTGCCATCAGTGAGCAACAGGGAGCGGACGGCTACACCTTC.

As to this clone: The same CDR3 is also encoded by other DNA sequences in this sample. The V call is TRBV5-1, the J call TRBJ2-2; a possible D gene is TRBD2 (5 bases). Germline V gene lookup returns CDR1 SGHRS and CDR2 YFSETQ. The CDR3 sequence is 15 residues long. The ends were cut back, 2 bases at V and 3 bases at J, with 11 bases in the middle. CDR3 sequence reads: CASSLGRRDTGELFF. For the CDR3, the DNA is TGCGCCAGCAGCTTAGGGCGGCGGGACACCGGGGAGCTGTTTTTT.

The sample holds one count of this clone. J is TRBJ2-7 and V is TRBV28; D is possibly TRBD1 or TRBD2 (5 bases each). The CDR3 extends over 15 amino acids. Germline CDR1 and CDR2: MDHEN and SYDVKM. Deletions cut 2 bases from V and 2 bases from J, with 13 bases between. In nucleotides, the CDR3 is TGTGCCAGCAGTTTACAGGGACGGGGAACCTACGAGCAGTACTTC. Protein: CASSLQGRGTYEQYF.